This TCR beta chain was profiled in a study of OX40 agonist ivuxolimab in advanced cancers. Background on the study: Patients received the agonistic anti-OX40 (CD134) antibody ivuxolimab.

The CDR3 totals 15 residues. From germline, CDR1 is SQVTM and CDR2 ANQGSEA. V shed 2 bases, J shed 4 bases, and the junction held 5 bases outside the gene matches. Libraries were prepared by immunoSEQ multiplex PCR; TCRdb keeps only in-frame clonotypes and omits some of them. The profile shows around 9,900 clones, approximately 71% of them singletons. Source: CD4+ or CD8+ T cells sorted from blood, taken in a trial of the OX40 agonist ivuxolimab. The chain employs TRBV29-1 and TRBJ2-1; 10 positions match TRBD2. This TCR was recovered from an adult with an advanced solid tumor such as melanoma, head and neck, liver or kidney cancer. The DNA of the CDR3 is TGCAGCGTTGAACTAGCGGGGGAAATTTACAATGAGCAGTTCTTC. Its translation is CSVELAGEIYNEQFF.